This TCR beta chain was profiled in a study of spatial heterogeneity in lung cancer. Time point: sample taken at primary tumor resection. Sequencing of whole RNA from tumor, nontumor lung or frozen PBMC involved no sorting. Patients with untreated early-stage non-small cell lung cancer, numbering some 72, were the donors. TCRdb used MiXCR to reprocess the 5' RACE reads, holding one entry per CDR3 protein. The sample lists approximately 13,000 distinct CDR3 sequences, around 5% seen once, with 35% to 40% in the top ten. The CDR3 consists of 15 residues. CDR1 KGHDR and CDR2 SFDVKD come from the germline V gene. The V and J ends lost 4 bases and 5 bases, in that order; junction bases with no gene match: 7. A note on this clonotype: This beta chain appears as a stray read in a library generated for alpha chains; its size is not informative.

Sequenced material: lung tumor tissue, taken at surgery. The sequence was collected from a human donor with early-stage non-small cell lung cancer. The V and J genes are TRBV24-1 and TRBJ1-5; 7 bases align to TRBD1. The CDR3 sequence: CATSDSTGTDQPQHF. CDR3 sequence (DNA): TGTGCCACCAGTGACTCGACAGGGACCGATCAGCCCCAGCATTTT.